This entry describes one T cell receptor beta chain. Its antigen is still unknown. V lost 6 bases to trimming and J lost 4 bases, with 15 bases between them. Germline CDR1 is DFQATT and CDR2 is SNEGSKA (reference sequence). This CDR3 has 13 amino acids. TCRdb recomputed calls from the 5' RACE reads with MiXCR, one row per CDR3 protein. The table lists over 300,000 distinct CDR3 sequences, around 6.8% of them singletons. This sample is drawn from a study of T cells after yellow fever vaccination. Overall study context: Each low-cell-number fraction was prepared by means of SMART-Seq v4 Ultra Low Input. Broader study findings: The booster saw the reappearance of most primary-vaccination clones (around 95% CD4, around 88% CD8). Abundant contaminating clonotypes from the bulk population could appear in FACS-sorted repertoires.

The rearrangement links TRBV20-1 to TRBJ2-5; D is undetermined. The TCR sequence derives from a young man who received the YFV17D yellow fever vaccine. The starting material was PBMCs, obtained approximately 40 days after the first yellow fever vaccination. CDR3 amino acids: CSAQSPSPETQYF. In DNA, the CDR3 is TGCAGTGCCCAATCCCCATCCCCAGAGACCCAGTACTTC.